Shown below are 20 T cell receptor beta chains from a single sample sequenced in a study of blood T cells in healthy people across ages. Using a J-beta primer mix together with a sample-barcoded 5' primer, a second PCR was run for 7 to 11 cycles. TCRdb recomputed calls from the 5' RACE reads with MiXCR, one row per CDR3 protein. The data show over 1.5 million distinct CDR3 sequences, with 40% to 55% seen just once and less than 2.5% held by the top ten. The sequenced material came from blood. These receptors all come from a middle-aged woman in good health.

This clonotype showed up just a few times. The genes are TRBV5-1 and TRBJ2-3, with D hard to call. V was cut by 0 bases and J by 5 bases, with 10 bases left in between. The CDR3 sequence is 14 residues long. Germline CDR1 is SGHRS and CDR2 is YFSETQ. The DNA of the CDR3 is TGCGCCAGCAGCTTGGCCATCCCTAAAGATACGCAGTATTTT. Amino acid sequence: CASSLAIPKDTQYF.

In this sample, this clonotype turned up a few times. J is TRBJ2-3 and V is TRBV5-1; perhaps TRBD2 as D (5 bases). Per the germline V gene, CDR1 is SGHRS and CDR2 is YFSETQ. The CDR3 runs to 14 residues. Trimming took 1 base from V and 3 from J, leaving 9 bases between them. CDR3 sequence reads: CASSLNAGTDTQYF. The CDR3 DNA is TGCGCCAGCAGCTTGAACGCGGGTACAGATACGCAGTATTTT.

The chain uses TRBV5-1 and TRBJ2-3; D is unresolved. Germline CDR1 and CDR2: SGHRS and YFSETQ. With 6 bases removed from V and 0 bases from J, the gap between germline ends came to 8 bases. This CDR3 has 13 amino acids. The CDR3 nucleotides are TGCGCCAGCACCCCACCAAGCACAGATACGCAGTATTTT. Protein: CASTPPSTDTQYF.

The rearrangement joins TRBV7-2 to TRBJ2-4; D not resolved. The end of the DNA fits TRBJ2-7 better, so the J call may be wrong. CDR3 size: 17 residues. Germline CDR1 SGHTA, CDR2 FQGNSA. This CDR3 is CASSLVGAVFFPYEQYF. CDR3 DNA: TGTGCCAGCAGCTTAGTCGGAGCTGTGTTTTTCCCCTACGAGCAGTACTTC.

The V gene is TRBV3-1, the J gene TRBJ1-2, with D unresolved. The V gene's germline CDR1 is LGHDT and CDR2 YNNKEL (reference sequence). Trimming took 4 bases from V and 4 from J, leaving 13 bases between them. The CDR3 extends over 14 amino acids. The CDR3 DNA sequence: TGTGCCAGCAGCCTGAAAGCCAGGTCCTATGGCTACACCTTC. The encoded protein is CASSLKARSYGYTF.

CDR3 residues: CATSDGDFSNQPQHF. CDR3 sequence (DNA): TGTGCCACCAGTGACGGGGATTTTAGCAATCAGCCCCAGCATTTT. The chain uses TRBV24-1 and TRBJ1-5; no reliable D call. The CDR3 has 15 amino acids. Trimming took off 4 bases at V and 0 bases at J, with 9 bases between the two ends. Germline assignment: CDR1 KGHDR and CDR2 SFDVKD.

CDR3 nucleotide sequence: TGCAGTGCAAGGACTAGCGGGGGCAACATCGTGCAGTTCTTC. As protein: CSARTSGGNIVQFF. This sequence joins TRBV20-1 and TRBJ2-1; 13 bases match TRBD2. With V trimmed by 6 bases and J by 12 bases, 11 bases remained unmatched. The CDR3 has 14 residues. Germline assignment: CDR1 DFQATT and CDR2 SNEGSKA (reference sequence).

The V gene is TRBV4-3, the J gene TRBJ2-6, with a weak D call TRBD1 (6 bases). The germline V gene has CDR1 LGHNA and CDR2 YSLEER. The CDR3 contains 17 residues. The germline V and J ends were trimmed by 2 bases and 5 bases, with 16 bases remaining between them. DNA of the CDR3: TGCGCCAGCAGCCAACAAAGACAGGTGTTCAGGGCCAACGTCCTGACTTTC. Protein product: CASSQQRQVFRANVLTF.

The chain is built from TRBV5-1 and TRBJ2-1; weak D call: TRBD2 (5 bases). The DNA end lines up better with TRBJ2-7; the J call may be wrong. Germline CDR1 is SGHRS and CDR2 is YFSETQ. The CDR3 totals 15 residues. CDR3 sequence (DNA): TGCGCCAGCAGCTTTACTAGTAGATCCTACAATGAGCAGTACTTC. It is translated as CASSFTSRSYNEQYF.

The chain has TRBV12-3 or TRBV12-4 and TRBJ2-1, with D perhaps matching TRBD1 (5 bases). This CDR3 spans 16 amino acids. Trimming stripped 5 bases from V and 8 bases from J, with 22 bases between. This CDR3 is CASSQGRMALIDEQFF. CDR3 DNA sequence: TGTGCCAGCAGTCAGGGTCGAATGGCCCTCATTGATGAGCAGTTCTTC.

The table lists this clonotype with a few counts. This rearrangement joins TRBV6-5 to TRBJ2-5; 11 nucleotides agree with TRBD2. The CDR3 loop spans 16 amino acids. Germline V gene sequence: CDR1 MNHEY, CDR2 SVGAGI. The V and J ends lost 4 bases and 3 bases, in that order; junction bases with no gene match: 7. CDR3 amino acids: CASSFDMGLAEETQYF. The CDR3 DNA follows: TGTGCCAGCAGTTTCGACATGGGACTAGCGGAAGAGACCCAGTACTTC.

The CDR3 nucleotides read TGTGCCAGCACCTTAGGGGACAGTTACCAAGAGACCCAGTACTTC. Translating it yields CASTLGDSYQETQYF. V gene TRBV12-3 or TRBV12-4 combines with J gene TRBJ2-5; the match to TRBD1 covers 7 bases. CDR3 length equals 15 residues. Trimming cost V 7 bases and J 0 bases; bases outside gene matches: 8.

J is TRBJ2-2 and V is TRBV20-1, with a tentative D call TRBD2 (5 bases). The germline V gene has CDR1 DFQATT and CDR2 SNEGSKA (reference sequence). The CDR3 contains 16 residues. Trimming removed 1 base from V and 6 bases from J, with 18 bases in between. CDR3: CSARVGGVAGAGELFF. DNA for the CDR3: TGCAGTGCTAGAGTCGGAGGCGTGGCTGGAGCCGGGGAGCTGTTTTTT.

This clonotype was picked up a small number of times. J is TRBJ2-5 and V is TRBV6-2 or TRBV6-3; D might be TRBD2 (5 bases). With 6 bases removed from V and 3 bases from J, the gap between germline ends came to 11 bases. CDR3 length: 13 residues. Looked up from germline, CDR1 is MNHEY and CDR2 is SVGEGT. The CDR3 sequence: CASRMDWKETQYF. The DNA of the CDR3 is TGTGCCAGCAGAATGGACTGGAAAGAGACCCAGTACTTC.

A few counts support this clonotype. The chain uses TRBV15 and TRBJ2-7; possibly TRBD1 for D (5 bases). Germline-derived CDR1 and CDR2 are LNHNV and YYDKDF (reference sequence). With 3 bases removed from V and 0 bases from J, the gap between germline ends came to 9 bases. The CDR3 covers 14 residues. CDR3 sequence reads: CATSRRQSSYEQYF. The DNA for the CDR3 is TGTGCCACCAGCAGGCGACAGAGCTCCTACGAGCAGTACTTC.

This clonotype came up a few times. This CDR3 is CASSFGIRQRKGTQYF. The CDR3 coding sequence is TGTGCCAGCAGCTTCGGAATCAGGCAGCGCAAAGGGACCCAGTACTTC. The gene calls are TRBV7-2 and TRBJ2-7; D is unclear. The tail of the sequence fits TRBJ2-5 better, so the J call may be wrong. Germline V gene sequence: CDR1 SGHTA, CDR2 FQGNSA. The length of the CDR3 is 16 residues.

The V and J genes are TRBV20-1 and TRBJ2-3, with 7 positions matching TRBD1. Germline V gives CDR1 DFQATT, CDR2 SNEGSKA (reference sequence). The J segment lost 4 bases and the V segment lost 5 bases, leaving 6 bases of the junction unmatched. The CDR3 consists of 13 residues. The CDR3 loop is CSARQGTADTQYF. The CDR3 nucleotides read TGCAGTGCTCGACAGGGTACCGCAGATACGCAGTATTTT.

The chain uses TRBV9 and TRBJ2-3; D perhaps matches TRBD2 (5 bases). CDR1 is SGDLS, CDR2 YYNGEE, per germline. V shed 4 bases and J shed 2 bases, with 11 bases lying between them. The CDR3 contains 14 residues. The CDR3 loop reads CASSPLGDTDTQYF. The CDR3 region has the DNA TGTGCCAGCAGCCCTCTCGGGGACACAGATACGCAGTATTTT.

This clonotype has just a few counts. The J gene is TRBJ2-7, the V gene TRBV28, with D tentatively TRBD1 or TRBD2 (5 bases each). Trimming removed 3 bases from V and 0 bases from J, with 18 bases in between. The CDR3 loop spans 17 amino acids. Germline V gene sequence: CDR1 MDHEN, CDR2 SYDVKM. CDR3 amino acids: CASSFRDASMGSYEQYF. The CDR3 DNA reads TGTGCCAGCAGTTTCCGGGACGCATCTATGGGCTCCTACGAGCAGTACTTC.

This clonotype was detected a few times. CDR3 amino acids: CASSQDEGGSAYGYTF. CDR3 coding DNA: TGCGCCAGCAGCCAAGATGAAGGGGGAAGTGCCTATGGCTACACCTTC. This sequence joins TRBV4-3 and TRBJ1-2, with D possibly matching TRBD1 (6 bases). The CDR3 has 16 amino acids. Trimming left V 0 bases short and J 4 bases short, with 15 bases between. Germline CDR1 is LGHNA and CDR2 is YSLEER.